Each of the 5 T cell receptor beta chains below was sequenced from the same sample in a study of technical replicates of blood from a handful of donors. Produced via immunoSEQ multiplex PCR; TCRdb's table is partial and in-frame only. The top ten clones hold over 0.2% of a sample with some 76,000 clones, 95% to 98% of them seen once. Sequencing was done on a sample of T cells isolated from PBMCs. The receptors come from a human donor in good health.

This sequence joins TRBV9 and TRBJ2-6, with 8 bases that match TRBD1. The germline gives CDR1 SGDLS, CDR2 YYNGEE. V was pared by 1 base and J by 2 bases, with 5 bases of the junction left unmatched. This CDR3 region has 17 residues. The CDR3 coding sequence is TGTGCCAGCAGCGTACCCCCAGGGGGCGCTGGGGCCAACGTCCTGACTTTC. Amino acids: CASSVPPGGAGANVLTF.

This clone was detected only once. V gene TRBV7-9 combines with J gene TRBJ2-1; 10 bases are shared with TRBD2. The V gene end was trimmed by 2 bases and the J gene end by 6 bases; junction bases not matched to a gene: 4. The CDR3 sequence is 15 residues long. Germline V gives CDR1 SEHNR, CDR2 FQNEAQ (reference sequence). The CDR3 DNA is TGTGCCAGCAGCTTATTGGAGCGGGAGGGCAATGAGCAGTTCTTC. Translating gives CASSLLEREGNEQFF. Filled out from reference TRBV7-9 and TRBJ2-1, the complete variable domain reads DTGVSQNPRHKITKRGQNVTFRCDPISEHNRLYWYRQTLGQGPEFLTYFQNEAQLEKSRLLSDRFSAERPKGSFSTLEIQRTEQGDSAMYLCASSLLEREGNEQFFGPGTRLTVL.

The chain couples TRBV7-2 to TRBJ1-5; a possible D gene is TRBD1 (5 bases). From germline, CDR1 is SGHTA and CDR2 FQGNSA. The CDR3 is 15 amino acids. V dropped 4 bases and J dropped 4 bases, with 14 bases sitting between them. As DNA, the CDR3 is TGTGCCAGCAGCTCCCAGGGTTCTGGGAATCAGCCCCAGCATTTT. Translating it yields CASSSQGSGNQPQHF.

This clone was recorded only once. The V and J genes are TRBV2 and TRBJ2-7, with D maybe TRBD2 (6 bases). CDR1 and CDR2 from the germline V gene are SNHLY and FYNNEI. The CDR3 spans 13 residues. V lost 8 bases and J 0 bases, leaving 11 bases between the germline ends. CDR3 residues: CASVTGSSYEQYF. CDR3 sequence (DNA): TGTGCCAGCGTAACCGGGAGCTCCTACGAGCAGTACTTC.

The CDR3 DNA sequence: TGTGCCAGCAGCCGTTGGCAGTACACTGAAGCTTTCTTT. Its protein is CASSRWQYTEAFF. The gene calls are TRBV14 and TRBJ1-1; no definite D call. CDR1 SGHDN and CDR2 FVKESK come from the germline V gene. V was cut by 4 bases and J by 3 bases, with 9 bases left in between. The CDR3 runs to 13 residues.